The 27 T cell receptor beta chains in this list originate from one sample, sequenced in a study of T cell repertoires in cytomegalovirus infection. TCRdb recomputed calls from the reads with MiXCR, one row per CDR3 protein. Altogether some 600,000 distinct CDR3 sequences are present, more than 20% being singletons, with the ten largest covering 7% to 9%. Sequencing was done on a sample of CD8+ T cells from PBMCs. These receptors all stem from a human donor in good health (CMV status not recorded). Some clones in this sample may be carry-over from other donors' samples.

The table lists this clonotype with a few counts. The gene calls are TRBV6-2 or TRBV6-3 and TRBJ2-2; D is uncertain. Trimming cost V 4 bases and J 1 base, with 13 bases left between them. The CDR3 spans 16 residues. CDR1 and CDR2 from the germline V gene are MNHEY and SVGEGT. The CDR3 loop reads CASSSLIWRNTGELFF. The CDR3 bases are TGTGCCAGCAGTTCCCTCATATGGAGGAACACCGGGGAGCTGTTTTTT.

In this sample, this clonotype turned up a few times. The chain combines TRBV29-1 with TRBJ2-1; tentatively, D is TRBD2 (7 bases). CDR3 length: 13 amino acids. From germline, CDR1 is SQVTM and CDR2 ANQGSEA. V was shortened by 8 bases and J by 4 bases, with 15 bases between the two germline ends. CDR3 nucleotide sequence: TGCAGCCCTAAGGGGGGGGTTTACAATGAGCAGTTCTTC. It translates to CSPKGGVYNEQFF.

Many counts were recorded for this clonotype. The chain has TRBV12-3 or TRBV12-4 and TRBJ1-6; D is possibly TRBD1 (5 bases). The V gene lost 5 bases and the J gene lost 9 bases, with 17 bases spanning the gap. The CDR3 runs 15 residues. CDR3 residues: CASSDPQGISSPLHF. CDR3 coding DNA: TGTGCCAGCAGTGACCCCCAGGGTATAAGTTCACCCCTCCACTTT.

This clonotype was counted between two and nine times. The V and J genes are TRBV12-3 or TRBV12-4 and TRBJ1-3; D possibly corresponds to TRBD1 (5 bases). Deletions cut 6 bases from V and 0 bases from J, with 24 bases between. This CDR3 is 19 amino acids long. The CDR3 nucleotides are TGTGCCAGCAGCCCCCGGGACTGGGATTTACACGACTCTGGAAACACCATATATTTT. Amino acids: CASSPRDWDLHDSGNTIYF.

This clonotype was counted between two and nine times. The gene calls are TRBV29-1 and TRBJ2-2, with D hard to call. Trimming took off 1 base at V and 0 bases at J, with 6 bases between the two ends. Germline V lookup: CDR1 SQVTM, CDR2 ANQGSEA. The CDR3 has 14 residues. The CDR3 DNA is TGCAGCGTTGAAGCAGGACCGAACACCGGGGAGCTGTTTTTT. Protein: CSVEAGPNTGELFF.

The CDR3 nucleotides read TGTGCCAGCAGCTTCGACAGGGAAGATTATGGCTACACCTTC. Residues: CASSFDREDYGYTF. The chain employs TRBV7-9 and TRBJ1-2, with 7 bases aligning to TRBD1. V lost 3 bases to trimming and J lost 5 bases; unmatched junction nucleotides: 6. In germline, CDR1 is SEHNR, CDR2 FQNEAQ (reference sequence). This CDR3 is built from 14 residues. The whole variable domain, remainder taken from reference TRBV7-9 and TRBJ1-2, is DTGVSQNPRHKITKRGQNVTFRCDPISEHNRLYWYRQTLGQGPEFLTYFQNEAQLEKSRLLSDRFSAERPKGSFSTLEIQRTEQGDSAMYLCASSFDREDYGYTFGSGTRLTVV.

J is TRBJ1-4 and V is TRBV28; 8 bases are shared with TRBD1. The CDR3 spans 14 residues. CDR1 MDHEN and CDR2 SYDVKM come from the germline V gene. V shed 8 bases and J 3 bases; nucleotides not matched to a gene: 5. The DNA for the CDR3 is TGTGCCAGCCGTCGGACAGGGCCTAATGAAAAACTGTTTTTT. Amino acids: CASRRTGPNEKLFF.

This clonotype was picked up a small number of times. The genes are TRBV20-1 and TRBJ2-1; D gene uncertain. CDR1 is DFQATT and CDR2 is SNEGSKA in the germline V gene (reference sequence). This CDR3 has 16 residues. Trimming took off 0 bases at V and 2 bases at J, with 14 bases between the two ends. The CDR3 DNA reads TGCAGTGCTAGAGATCCCTGGCAGGCACCCTACAATGAGCAGTTCTTC. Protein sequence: CSARDPWQAPYNEQFF.

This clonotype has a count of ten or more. The chain's CDR3 is CASHHTTGTSGSSSYNEQFF. The CDR3, as DNA: TGTGCCAGCCACCATACGACCGGGACTAGCGGGTCGAGCTCCTACAATGAGCAGTTCTTC. V is TRBV2 and J is TRBJ2-1; 12 positions agree with TRBD2. Per germline, CDR1 SNHLY and CDR2 FYNNEI. The CDR3 consists of 20 residues. J gave up 0 bases and V 8 bases, and 17 bases lay outside the gene matches.

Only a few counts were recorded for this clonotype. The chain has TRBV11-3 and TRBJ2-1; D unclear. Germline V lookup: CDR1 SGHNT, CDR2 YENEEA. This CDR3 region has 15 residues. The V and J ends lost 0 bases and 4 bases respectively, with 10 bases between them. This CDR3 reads CASSLEQSLYNEQFF. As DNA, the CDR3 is TGTGCCAGCAGCTTAGAACAGAGCCTATACAATGAGCAGTTCTTC.

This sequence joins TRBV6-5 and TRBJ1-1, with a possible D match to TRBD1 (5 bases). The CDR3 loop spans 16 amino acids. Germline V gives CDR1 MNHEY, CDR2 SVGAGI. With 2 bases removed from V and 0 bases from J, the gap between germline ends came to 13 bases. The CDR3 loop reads CASSYLLGTLNTEAFF. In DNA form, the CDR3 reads TGTGCCAGCAGTTACCTTTTGGGGACCCTGAACACTGAAGCTTTCTTT.

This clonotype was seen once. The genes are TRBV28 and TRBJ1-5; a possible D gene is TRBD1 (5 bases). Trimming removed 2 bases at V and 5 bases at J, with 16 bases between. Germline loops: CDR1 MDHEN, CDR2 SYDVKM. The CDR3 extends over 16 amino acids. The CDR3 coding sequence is TGTGCCAGCAGTTTAAAGGGGCTTATAGCCGATCAGCCCCAGCATTTT. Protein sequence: CASSLKGLIADQPQHF.

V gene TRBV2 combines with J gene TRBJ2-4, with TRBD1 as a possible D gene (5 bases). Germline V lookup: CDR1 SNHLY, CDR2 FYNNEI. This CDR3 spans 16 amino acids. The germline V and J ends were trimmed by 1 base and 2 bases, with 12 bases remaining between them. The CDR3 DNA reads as TGTGCCAGCAGTGAAGTCCGACAGATCCCCAAAAACATTCAGTACTTC. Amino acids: CASSEVRQIPKNIQYF.

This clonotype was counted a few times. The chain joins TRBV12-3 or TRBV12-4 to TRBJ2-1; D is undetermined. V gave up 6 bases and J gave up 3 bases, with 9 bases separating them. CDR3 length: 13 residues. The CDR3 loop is CASSRPGYNEQFF. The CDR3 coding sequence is TGTGCCAGCAGCCGTCCAGGCTACAATGAGCAGTTCTTC.

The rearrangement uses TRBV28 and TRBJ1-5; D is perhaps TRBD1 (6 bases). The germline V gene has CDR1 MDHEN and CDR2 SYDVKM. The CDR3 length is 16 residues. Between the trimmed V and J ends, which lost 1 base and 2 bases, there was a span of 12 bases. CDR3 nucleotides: TGTGCCAGCAGTTTATTTTTGGGACAAGGCAATCAGCCCCAGCATTTT. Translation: CASSLFLGQGNQPQHF.

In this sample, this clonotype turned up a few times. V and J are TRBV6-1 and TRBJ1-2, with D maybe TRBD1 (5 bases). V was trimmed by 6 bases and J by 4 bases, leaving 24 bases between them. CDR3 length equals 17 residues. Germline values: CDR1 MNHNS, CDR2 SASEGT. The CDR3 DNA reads TGTGCCAGCAGCATGGCGGACCCGGGACTCAGGGCCTATGGCTACACCTTC. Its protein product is CASSMADPGLRAYGYTF.

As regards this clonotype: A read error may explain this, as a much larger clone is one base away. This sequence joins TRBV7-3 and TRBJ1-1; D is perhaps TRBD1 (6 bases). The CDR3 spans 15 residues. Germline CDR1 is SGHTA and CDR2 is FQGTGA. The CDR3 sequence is CANSFSGDGNTEAFF. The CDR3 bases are TGTGCCAACAGCTTCTCAGGGGACGGGAACACTGAAGCTTTCTTT.

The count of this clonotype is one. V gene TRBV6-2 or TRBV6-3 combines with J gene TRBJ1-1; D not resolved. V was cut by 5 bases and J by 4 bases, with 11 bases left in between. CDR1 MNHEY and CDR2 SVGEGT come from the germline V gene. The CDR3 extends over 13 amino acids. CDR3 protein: CASSGLDTTEAFF. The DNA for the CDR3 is TGTGCCAGCAGTGGCCTTGACACCACTGAAGCTTTCTTT.

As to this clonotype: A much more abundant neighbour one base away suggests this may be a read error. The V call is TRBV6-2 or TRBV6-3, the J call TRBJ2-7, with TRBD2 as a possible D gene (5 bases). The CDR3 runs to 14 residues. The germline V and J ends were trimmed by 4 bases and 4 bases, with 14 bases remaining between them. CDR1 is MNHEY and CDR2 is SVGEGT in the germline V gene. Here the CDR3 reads CASSSCTRVYEQYV. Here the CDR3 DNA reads TGTGCCAGCAGTTCCTGTACGCGGGTGTACGAGCAGTACGTC.

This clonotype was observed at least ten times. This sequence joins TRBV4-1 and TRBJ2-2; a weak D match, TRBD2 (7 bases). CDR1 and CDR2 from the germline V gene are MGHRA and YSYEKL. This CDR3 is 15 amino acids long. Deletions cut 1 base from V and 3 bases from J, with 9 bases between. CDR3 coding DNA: TGCGCCAGCAGCCAAGTAGGGGGGGACACCGGGGAGCTGTTTTTT. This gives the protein CASSQVGGDTGELFF.

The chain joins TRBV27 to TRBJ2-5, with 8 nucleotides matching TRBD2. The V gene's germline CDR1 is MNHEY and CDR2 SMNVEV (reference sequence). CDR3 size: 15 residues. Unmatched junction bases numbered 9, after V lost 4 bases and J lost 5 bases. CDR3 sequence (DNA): TGTGCCAGCAGTTCCTGGACTAGCCTGGGGGAGACCCAGTACTTC. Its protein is CASSSWTSLGETQYF.

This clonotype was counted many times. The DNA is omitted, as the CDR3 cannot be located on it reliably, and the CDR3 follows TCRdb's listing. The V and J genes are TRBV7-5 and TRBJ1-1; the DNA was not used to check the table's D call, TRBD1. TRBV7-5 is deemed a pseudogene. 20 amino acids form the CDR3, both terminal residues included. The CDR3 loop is CISVPEVLLLPVGTNTEAFF.

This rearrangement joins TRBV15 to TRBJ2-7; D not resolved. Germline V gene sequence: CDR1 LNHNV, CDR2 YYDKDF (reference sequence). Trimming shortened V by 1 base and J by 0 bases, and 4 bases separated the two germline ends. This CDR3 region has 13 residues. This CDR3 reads CATSRGASYEQYV. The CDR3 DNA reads TGTGCCACCAGCAGAGGGGCCTCCTACGAGCAGTACGTC.

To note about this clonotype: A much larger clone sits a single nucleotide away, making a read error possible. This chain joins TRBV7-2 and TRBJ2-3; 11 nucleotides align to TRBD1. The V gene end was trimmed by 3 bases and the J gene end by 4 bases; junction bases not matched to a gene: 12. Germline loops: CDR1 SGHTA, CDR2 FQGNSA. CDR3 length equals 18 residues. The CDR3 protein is CASSLLPGTGGVSDTQYF. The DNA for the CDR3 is TGTGCCAGCAGCTTGCTCCCCGGGACAGGGGGGGTTTCAGATACGCAGTATTTT.

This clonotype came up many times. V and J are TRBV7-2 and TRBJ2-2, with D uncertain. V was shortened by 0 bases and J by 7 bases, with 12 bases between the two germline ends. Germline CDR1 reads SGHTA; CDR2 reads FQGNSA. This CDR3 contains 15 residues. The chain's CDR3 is CASSLAVAGDGELFF. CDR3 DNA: TGTGCCAGCAGCTTAGCGGTAGCAGGCGACGGGGAGCTGTTTTTT.

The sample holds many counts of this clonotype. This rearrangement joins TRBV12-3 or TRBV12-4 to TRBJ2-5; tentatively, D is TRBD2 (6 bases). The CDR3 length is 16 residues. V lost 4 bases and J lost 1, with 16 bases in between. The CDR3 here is CASSSPTSYLQETQYF. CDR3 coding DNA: TGTGCCAGCAGTTCCCCGACTAGTTACCTCCAAGAGACCCAGTACTTC.

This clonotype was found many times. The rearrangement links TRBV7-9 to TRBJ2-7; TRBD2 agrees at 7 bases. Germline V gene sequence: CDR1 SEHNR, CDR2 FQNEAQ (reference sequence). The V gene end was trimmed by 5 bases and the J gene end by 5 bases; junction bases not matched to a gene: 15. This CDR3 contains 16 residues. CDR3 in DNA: TGTGCCAGCAGCCGAAAGAGCGGGGCCTCGTCCCACGAGCAGTACTTC. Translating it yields CASSRKSGASSHEQYF. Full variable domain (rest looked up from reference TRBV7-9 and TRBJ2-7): DTGVSQNPRHKITKRGQNVTFRCDPISEHNRLYWYRQTLGQGPEFLTYFQNEAQLEKSRLLSDRFSAERPKGSFSTLEIQRTEQGDSAMYLCASSRKSGASSHEQYFGPGTRLTVT.